A few counts support the clone carrying this T cell receptor beta chain. TCRdb processed the 5' RACE reads anew with MiXCR; each CDR3 protein has one entry. This table has a few hundred thousand distinct CDR3 sequences, 25% to 30% appearing once. This entry comes from a study of T-cell memory formation after mild COVID-19. CDR1 is MNHEY, CDR2 SVGEGT, per germline. V was clipped by 6 bases and J by 4 bases, with 16 bases between them. The CDR3 loop spans 14 amino acids. Sample: PBMCs or a T cell subset sorted from them (not recorded which). The gene calls are TRBV6-2 or TRBV6-3 and TRBJ2-7; D not certain. The sequence derives from an adult woman who had mild COVID-19 (a few samples of this study predate the infection). Cell type and time point are not known. The CDR3 DNA reads TGTGCCAGCAGGATGGGAAAATCAGCATACGAGCAGTACTTC. It yields the protein CASRMGKSAYEQYF.